The 28 T cell receptor beta chains below were found in one sample sequenced in a study of identical twins. TCRdb ran MiXCR on the 5' RACE reads and lists one entry per CDR3 protein. This sample has roughly 480,000 distinct CDR3 sequences, with 24% found just once. This same sample was also part of a study on T cells expressing NK-cell markers.

Specimen: CD4+ T cells sorted from blood. The receptors here all came from a woman aged 18-29 years in good health.

This clonotype was observed a handful of times. The chain employs TRBV27 and TRBJ2-7, with a tentative D call TRBD2 (6 bases). V gave up 6 bases and J gave up 2 bases, with 17 bases separating them. Germline CDR1 is MNHEY and CDR2 is SMNVEV (reference sequence). The CDR3 is 15 amino acids. CDR3: CASSKLGGYTYEQYF. In nucleotides, the CDR3 is TGTGCCAGCAGCAAACTGGGAGGCTACACCTACGAGCAGTACTTC.

This clonotype has only a few counts. This chain joins TRBV9 and TRBJ2-1; TRBD1 agrees at 10 bases. CDR1 is SGDLS and CDR2 is YYNGEE in the germline V gene. The CDR3 has 15 amino acids. With 2 bases clipped from V and 7 bases from J, the junction kept 6 bases outside the gene matches. The CDR3 DNA is TGTGCCAGCAGCGTGACAGGGGGCGGAAATAATGAGCAGTTCTTC. It encodes CASSVTGGGNNEQFF.

V and J are TRBV7-9 and TRBJ2-7; D is possibly TRBD2 (5 bases). Germline CDR1 and CDR2: SEHNR and FQNEAQ (reference sequence). The CDR3 loop spans 14 amino acids. Trimming pared 3 bases from V and 7 bases from J, leaving 16 bases between. CDR3 sequence (DNA): TGTGCCAGCAGCTTTGACCGGGGTCCTTTAGAGCAGTACTTC. Protein: CASSFDRGPLEQYF.

This clonotype has more than one count but fewer than ten. V usage is TRBV6-2 or TRBV6-3 and J usage is TRBJ1-1, with 10 bases aligning to TRBD1. The junction had 4 bases not matched to a gene; V was cut back by 1 base and J by 5 bases. The CDR3 consists of 15 residues. CDR1 and CDR2 from the germline V gene are MNHEY and SVGEGT. CDR3 sequence (DNA): TGTGCCAGCAGTTACTGGACAGGGGGTGTGACTGAAGCTTTCTTT. This sequence encodes CASSYWTGGVTEAFF.

The J gene is TRBJ2-7, the V gene TRBV3-1; unclear D gene. Deletions cut 4 bases from V and 2 bases from J, with 9 bases between. The CDR3 length is 13 residues. Germline CDR1 and CDR2: LGHDT and YNNKEL (reference sequence). CDR3 protein: CASSLSFTYEQYF. The DNA of the CDR3 is TGTGCCAGCAGCCTTTCCTTCACCTACGAGCAGTACTTC.

This clonotype turned up a few times. The J gene is TRBJ2-1, the V gene TRBV20-1; D gene unclear. From germline, CDR1 is DFQATT and CDR2 SNEGSKA (reference sequence). The V and J ends lost 3 bases and 8 bases respectively, with 8 bases between them. The length of the CDR3 is 11 residues. The DNA of the CDR3 is TGCAGTGCTAGGCCCGACTATGAGCAGTTCTTC. Protein sequence: CSARPDYEQFF.

This clonotype came up a few times. The CDR3: CASSHPGQGGSTEAFF. The CDR3 bases are TGTGCCAGCAGCCATCCCGGACAGGGCGGAAGCACTGAAGCTTTCTTT. The chain employs TRBV4-2 and TRBJ1-1, with 8 bases lining up with TRBD1. This CDR3 has 16 residues. Germline lookup yields CDR1 LGHNA and CDR2 YNFKEQ. The V and J ends lost 3 bases and 4 bases, in that order; junction bases with no gene match: 10.

This clonotype turned up a few times. The V call is TRBV5-1, the J call TRBJ2-7, with 10 bases fitting TRBD2. The trim removed 0 bases at V and 3 bases at J, leaving 6 bases unmatched. CDR3 length equals 16 residues. CDR1 and CDR2 from the germline V gene are SGHRS and YFSETQ. CDR3 sequence (DNA): TGCGCCAGCAGCTTGGGACTAGCGGGCTTGAACTACGAGCAGTACTTC. Translation: CASSLGLAGLNYEQYF.

The J gene is TRBJ2-2, the V gene TRBV29-1; either TRBD1 or TRBD2 may supply D (6 bases each). The CDR3 is made up of 14 amino acids. Germline-derived CDR1 and CDR2 are SQVTM and ANQGSEA. V was clipped by 4 bases and J by 1 base, with 10 bases between them. The CDR3 region is CSVGRGQNTGELFF. The DNA for the CDR3 is TGCAGCGTTGGACGGGGGCAGAACACCGGGGAGCTGTTTTTT.

The chain uses TRBV3-1 and TRBJ1-6, with D maybe TRBD1 (5 bases). The CDR3 runs 14 residues. The ends were cut back, 3 bases at V and 5 bases at J, with 8 bases in the middle. Looked up from germline, CDR1 is LGHDT and CDR2 is YNNKEL (reference sequence). In nucleotides, the CDR3 is TGTGCCAGCAGCCATATGGGGGATAATTCACCCCTCCACTTT. Translating it yields CASSHMGDNSPLHF.

The V and J genes are TRBV7-8 and TRBJ2-2, with TRBD2 identical over 15 bases. The trim removed 5 bases at V and 7 bases at J, leaving 5 bases unmatched. CDR1 SGHVS and CDR2 FQNEAQ come from the germline V gene. This CDR3 has 16 residues. The CDR3 reads CASSPRGLAGGGELFF. The CDR3 DNA reads as TGTGCCAGCAGCCCCCGGGGACTAGCGGGGGGCGGGGAGCTGTTTTTT. Full variable domain (missing parts from reference TRBV7-8 and TRBJ2-2): GAGVSQSPRYKVAKRGQDVALRCDPISGHVSLFWYQQALGQGPEFLTYFQNEAQLDKSGLPSDRFFAERPEGSVSTLKIQRTQQEDSAVYLCASSPRGLAGGGELFFGEGSRLTVL.

This clonotype has just a few counts. This rearrangement joins TRBV20-1 to TRBJ2-3, with D tentatively TRBD2 (6 bases). Germline V gives CDR1 DFQATT, CDR2 SNEGSKA (reference sequence). V was shortened by 1 base and J by 4 bases, with 21 bases between the two germline ends. The CDR3 loop spans 17 amino acids. The CDR3 here is CSARARSPSVYADTQYF. DNA for the CDR3: TGCAGTGCTAGAGCCCGATCTCCTAGCGTTTACGCAGATACGCAGTATTTT.

This clonotype was observed a handful of times. The chain carries TRBV10-3 and TRBJ2-3, with 7 nucleotides matching TRBD1. In germline, CDR1 is ENHRY, CDR2 SYGVKD. This CDR3 is 13 amino acids long. With V trimmed by 8 bases and J by 4 bases, 6 bases remained unmatched. CDR3 region: CAIRGTGADTQYF. For the CDR3, the DNA is TGTGCCATCCGCGGCACAGGGGCAGATACGCAGTATTTT.

This clonotype was detected only a few times. V and J are TRBV12-3 or TRBV12-4 and TRBJ1-5; D is unclear. The CDR3 has 15 residues. With 0 bases removed from V and 0 bases from J, the gap between germline ends came to 6 bases. This CDR3 is CASSLADHSNQPQHF. CDR3 sequence (DNA): TGTGCCAGCAGTTTAGCAGACCATAGCAATCAGCCCCAGCATTTT.

This clonotype was picked up a small number of times. The chain joins TRBV5-1 to TRBJ2-1; the D gene is possibly TRBD2 (6 bases). Germline CDR1 and CDR2: SGHRS and YFSETQ. The CDR3 has 16 residues. Trimming took off 3 bases at V and 3 bases at J, with 16 bases between the two ends. CDR3 sequence: CASSWAGTGNYNEQFF. CDR3 DNA sequence: TGCGCCAGCAGCTGGGCCGGGACTGGCAACTACAATGAGCAGTTCTTC.

This clonotype was counted between two and nine times. The rearrangement joins TRBV20-1 to TRBJ2-1; possible D gene TRBD2, 6 bases. Germline V gene lookup returns CDR1 DFQATT and CDR2 SNEGSKA (reference sequence). The CDR3 length is 14 residues. Trimming cost V 6 bases and J 8 bases, with 20 bases left between them. CDR3 sequence: CSAETRLGLDEQFF. The CDR3 DNA reads TGCAGTGCCGAGACTAGATTGGGCCTGGATGAGCAGTTCTTC.

The chain couples TRBV5-1 to TRBJ2-7; 15 nucleotides align to TRBD2. Looked up from germline, CDR1 is SGHRS and CDR2 is YFSETQ. The length of the CDR3 is 15 residues. Losses at the gene ends were 0 bases for V and 7 bases for J; bases not matched to a gene: 2. As DNA, the CDR3 is TGCGCCAGCAGCTTGGCTGGGACTAGCGGGAGGGAGCAGTACTTC. It is translated as CASSLAGTSGREQYF.

This chain joins TRBV20-1 and TRBJ2-7, with 9 bases that match TRBD2. V dropped 0 bases and J dropped 0; count of bases not matched to a gene: 9. The germline gives CDR1 DFQATT, CDR2 SNEGSKA (reference sequence). The CDR3 sequence is 17 residues long. CDR3 DNA sequence: TGCAGTGCTAGAGATGCCCTAGCGGGGTCGAGCTCCTACGAGCAGTACTTC. As protein: CSARDALAGSSSYEQYF.

V gene TRBV5-1 combines with J gene TRBJ2-5; 8 nucleotides match TRBD2. This CDR3 region has 13 residues. Per the germline V gene, CDR1 is SGHRS and CDR2 is YFSETQ. The V gene end was trimmed by 7 bases and the J gene end by 1 base; junction bases not matched to a gene: 3. CDR3 nucleotide sequence: TGCGCCAGCGGACTAGCTACCCAAGAGACCCAGTACTTC. Its translation is CASGLATQETQYF. Using reference TRBV5-1 and TRBJ2-5 for the parts outside the CDR3, the full variable domain is KAGVTQTPRYLIKTRGQQVTLSCSPISGHRSVSWYQQTPGQGLQFLFEYFSETQRNKGNFPGRFSGRQFSNSRSEMNVSTLELGDSALYLCASGLATQETQYFGPGTRLLVL.

This clonotype was counted a few times. V usage is TRBV12-3 or TRBV12-4 and J usage is TRBJ2-7; TRBD2 matches 7 bases. This CDR3 has 16 amino acids. Trimming at V came to 6 bases and at J to 0 bases, leaving 11 bases not matched to a gene. The CDR3 DNA sequence: TGTGCCAGCAGCTCCTTTGGGCTAGCGGACTCCTACGAGCAGTACTTC. It translates to CASSSFGLADSYEQYF.

The chain employs TRBV20-1 and TRBJ2-3; 8 positions match TRBD2. Germline V gene data show CDR1 as DFQATT and CDR2 as SNEGSKA (reference sequence). This CDR3 is built from 16 residues. Losses at the gene ends were 3 bases for V and 1 base for J; bases not matched to a gene: 9. CDR3 sequence: CSASDPSGFRTDTQYF. CDR3 DNA: TGCAGTGCTAGCGACCCTAGCGGGTTTCGCACAGATACGCAGTATTTT.

This clonotype was recorded a few times. The chain is built from TRBV20-1 and TRBJ2-2; D call uncertain. The CDR3 runs 13 residues. Germline CDR1 reads DFQATT; CDR2 reads SNEGSKA (reference sequence). V dropped 5 bases and J dropped 7 bases, with 14 bases sitting between them. The CDR3 loop reads CSAPITADGELFF. The CDR3 coding sequence is TGCAGTGCTCCGATCACGGCGGACGGGGAGCTGTTTTTT.

The V and J genes are TRBV5-6 and TRBJ2-5; 8 positions agree with TRBD2. The CDR3 length is 16 residues. Germline CDR1 is SGHDT and CDR2 is YYEEEE. The trim removed 3 bases at V and 4 bases at J, leaving 11 bases unmatched. The chain's CDR3 is CASSSLAGSPGETQYF. The CDR3 coding sequence is TGTGCCAGCAGCTCGTTAGCGGGGAGCCCTGGAGAGACCCAGTACTTC.

This clonotype was seen repeatedly, ten times or more. The chain joins TRBV7-9 to TRBJ2-3; no clear D gene. V gave up 3 bases and J gave up 0 bases, with 4 bases separating them. CDR1 and CDR2 (germline): SEHNR, FQNEAQ (reference sequence). The CDR3 is made up of 13 amino acids. The CDR3 bases are TGTGCCAGCAGCTTGCAAAGCACAGATACGCAGTATTTT. Its translation: CASSLQSTDTQYF.

The CDR3 is CASSLASGRASTDTQYF. CDR3 in DNA: TGTGCCAGCAGTTTAGCTAGCGGGAGGGCTAGCACAGATACGCAGTATTTT. This chain uses TRBV6-2 or TRBV6-3 with TRBJ2-3, with TRBD2 identical over 12 bases. Trimming at V came to 4 bases and at J to 0 bases, leaving 5 bases not matched to a gene. The CDR3 extends over 17 amino acids. Looked up from germline, CDR1 is MNHEY and CDR2 is SVGEGT.

This clonotype has just a few counts. V and J are TRBV5-1 and TRBJ2-7, with 8 bases identical to TRBD2. The ends lost 7 bases at V and 3 bases at J; junction bases unmatched: 12. The CDR3 spans 15 residues. The germline gives CDR1 SGHRS, CDR2 YFSETQ. The CDR3 loop reads CASGISGSGGYEQYF. CDR3 in DNA: TGCGCCAGCGGAATTTCCGGGAGCGGGGGCTACGAGCAGTACTTC.

This clonotype appeared a few times. The V gene is TRBV20-1, the J gene TRBJ2-3, with 14 bases aligning to TRBD2. Looked up from germline, CDR1 is DFQATT and CDR2 is SNEGSKA (reference sequence). V lost 6 bases, J lost 4 bases, and 3 bases stayed unmatched. The CDR3 totals 14 residues. Here the CDR3 reads CSAPTSGGADTQYF. The CDR3 nucleotides read TGCAGTGCCCCGACTAGCGGGGGGGCAGATACGCAGTATTTT.

The V and J genes are TRBV15 and TRBJ1-6; D remains unclear. Germline CDR1 reads LNHNV; CDR2 reads YYDKDF (reference sequence). The CDR3 runs to 15 residues. V shed 4 bases and J shed 9 bases, with 16 bases lying between them. The CDR3 DNA sequence: TGTGCCACCAGCACAGGAGGATTGGGGAGTTCACCCCTCCACTTT. Translated, it gives CATSTGGLGSSPLHF.